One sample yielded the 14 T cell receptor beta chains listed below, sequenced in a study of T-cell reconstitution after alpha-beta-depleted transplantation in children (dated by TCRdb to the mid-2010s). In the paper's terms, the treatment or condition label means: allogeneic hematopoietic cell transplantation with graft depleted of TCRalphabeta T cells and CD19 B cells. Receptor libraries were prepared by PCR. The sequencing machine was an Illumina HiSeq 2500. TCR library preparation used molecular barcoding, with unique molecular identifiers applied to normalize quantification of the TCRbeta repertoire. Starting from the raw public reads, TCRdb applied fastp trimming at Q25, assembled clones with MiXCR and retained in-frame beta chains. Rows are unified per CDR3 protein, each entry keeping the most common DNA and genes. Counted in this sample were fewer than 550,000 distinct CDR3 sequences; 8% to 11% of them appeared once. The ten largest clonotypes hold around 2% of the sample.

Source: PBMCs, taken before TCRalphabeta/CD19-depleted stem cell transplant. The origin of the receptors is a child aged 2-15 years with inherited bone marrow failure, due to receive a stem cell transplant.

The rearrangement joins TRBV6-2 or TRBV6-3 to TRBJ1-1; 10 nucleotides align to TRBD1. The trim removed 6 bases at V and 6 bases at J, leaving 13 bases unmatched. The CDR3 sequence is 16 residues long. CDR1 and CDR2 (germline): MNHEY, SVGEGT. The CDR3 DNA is TGTGCCAGCAGAGTACCGGGACAGGGGCTTTTGGCTGAAGCTTTCTTT. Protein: CASRVPGQGLLAEAFF.

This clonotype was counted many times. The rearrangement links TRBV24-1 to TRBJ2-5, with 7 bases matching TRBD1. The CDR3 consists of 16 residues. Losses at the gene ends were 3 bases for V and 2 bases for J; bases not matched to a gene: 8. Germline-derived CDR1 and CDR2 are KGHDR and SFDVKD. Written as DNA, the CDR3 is TGTGCCACCAGTGATCCCGGGACAGAGGGTCAAGAGACCCAGTACTTC. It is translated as CATSDPGTEGQETQYF.

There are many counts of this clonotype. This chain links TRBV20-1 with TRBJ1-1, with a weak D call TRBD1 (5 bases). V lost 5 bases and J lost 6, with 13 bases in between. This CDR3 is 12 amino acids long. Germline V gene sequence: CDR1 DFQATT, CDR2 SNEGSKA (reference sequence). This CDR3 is CSAGVGGSEAFF. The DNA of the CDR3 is TGCAGTGCTGGGGTGGGGGGATCTGAAGCTTTCTTT.

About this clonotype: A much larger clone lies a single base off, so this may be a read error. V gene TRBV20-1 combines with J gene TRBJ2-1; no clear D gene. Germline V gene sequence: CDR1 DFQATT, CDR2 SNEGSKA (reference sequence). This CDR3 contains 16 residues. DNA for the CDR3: TGCAGTGCTAGAGATTTGCGCAGGATGAAGTACAATGAGCAGCTCTTC. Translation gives CSARDLRRMKYNEQLF.

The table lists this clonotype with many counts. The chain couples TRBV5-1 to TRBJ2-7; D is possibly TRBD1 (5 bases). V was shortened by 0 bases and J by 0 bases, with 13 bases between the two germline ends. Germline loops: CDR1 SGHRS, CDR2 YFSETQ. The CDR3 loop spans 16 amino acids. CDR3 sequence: CASSLVQGIISYEQYF. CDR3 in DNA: TGCGCCAGCAGCTTGGTCCAGGGCATTATCTCCTACGAGCAGTACTTC.

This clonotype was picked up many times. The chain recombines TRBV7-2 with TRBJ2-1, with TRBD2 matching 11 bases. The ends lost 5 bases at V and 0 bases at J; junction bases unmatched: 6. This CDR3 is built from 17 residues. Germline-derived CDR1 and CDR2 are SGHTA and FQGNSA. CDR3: CASSASGRTSSYNEQFF. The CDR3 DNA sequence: TGTGCCAGCAGCGCTAGCGGGAGGACGAGCTCCTACAATGAGCAGTTCTTC.

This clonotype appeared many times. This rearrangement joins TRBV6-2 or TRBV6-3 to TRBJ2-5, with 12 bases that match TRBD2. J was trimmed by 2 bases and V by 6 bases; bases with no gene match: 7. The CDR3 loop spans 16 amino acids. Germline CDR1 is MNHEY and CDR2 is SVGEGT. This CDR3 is CASRLTGLAGQETQYF. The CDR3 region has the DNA TGTGCCAGCAGACTAACCGGACTAGCGGGACAAGAGACCCAGTACTTC.

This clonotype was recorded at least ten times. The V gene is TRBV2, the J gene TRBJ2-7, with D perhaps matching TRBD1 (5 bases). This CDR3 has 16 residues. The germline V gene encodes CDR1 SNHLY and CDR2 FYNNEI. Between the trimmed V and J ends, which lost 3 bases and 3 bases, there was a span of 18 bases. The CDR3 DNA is TGTGCCAGCAGTGAGCACGGGCAGGGTCGGTTCTACGAGCAGTACTTC. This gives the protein CASSEHGQGRFYEQYF.

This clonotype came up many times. CDR3 in amino acids: CAINALGLGGDTQYF. DNA of the CDR3: TGTGCCATCAATGCCCTCGGACTAGGGGGGGATACGCAGTATTTT. The chain links TRBV10-3 to TRBJ2-3; TRBD2 is a possible D gene (7 bases). V was shortened by 7 bases and J by 6 bases, with 20 bases between the two germline ends. Per germline, CDR1 ENHRY and CDR2 SYGVKD. CDR3 length equals 15 residues.

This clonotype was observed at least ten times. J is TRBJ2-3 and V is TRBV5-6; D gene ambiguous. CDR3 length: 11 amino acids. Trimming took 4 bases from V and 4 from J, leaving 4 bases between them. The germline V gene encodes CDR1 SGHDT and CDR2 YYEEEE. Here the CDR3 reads CASSMADTQYF. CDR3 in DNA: TGTGCCAGCAGCATGGCAGATACGCAGTATTTT.

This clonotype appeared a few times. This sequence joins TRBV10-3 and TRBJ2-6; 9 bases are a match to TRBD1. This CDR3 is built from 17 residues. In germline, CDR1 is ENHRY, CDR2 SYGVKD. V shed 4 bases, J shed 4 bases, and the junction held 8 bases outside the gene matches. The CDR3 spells CAISVDRGLSGANVLTF. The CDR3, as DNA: TGTGCCATCAGTGTGGACAGGGGCCTTTCGGGGGCCAACGTCCTGACTTTC.

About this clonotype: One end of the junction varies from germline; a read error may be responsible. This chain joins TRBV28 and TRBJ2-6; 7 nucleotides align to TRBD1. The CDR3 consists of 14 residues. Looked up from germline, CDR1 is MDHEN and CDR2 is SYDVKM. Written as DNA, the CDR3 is TGTGCCAGCAACAGGGGTGCTGGGGCCAACGTCCTGAATTTC. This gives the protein CASNRGAGANVLNF.

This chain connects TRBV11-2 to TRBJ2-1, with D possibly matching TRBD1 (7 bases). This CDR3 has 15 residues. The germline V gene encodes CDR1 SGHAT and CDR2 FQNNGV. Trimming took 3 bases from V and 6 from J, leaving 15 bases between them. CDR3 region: CASSFQGGQGNEQFF. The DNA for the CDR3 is TGTGCCAGCAGCTTCCAGGGGGGCCAGGGCAATGAGCAGTTCTTC.

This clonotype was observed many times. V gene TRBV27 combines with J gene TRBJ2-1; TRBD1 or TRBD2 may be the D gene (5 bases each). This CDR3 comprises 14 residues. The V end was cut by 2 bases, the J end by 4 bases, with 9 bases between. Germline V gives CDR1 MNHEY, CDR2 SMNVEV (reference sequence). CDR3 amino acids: CASSLVGRYNEQFF. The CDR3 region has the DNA TGTGCCAGCAGTTTAGTGGGACGATACAATGAGCAGTTCTTC.